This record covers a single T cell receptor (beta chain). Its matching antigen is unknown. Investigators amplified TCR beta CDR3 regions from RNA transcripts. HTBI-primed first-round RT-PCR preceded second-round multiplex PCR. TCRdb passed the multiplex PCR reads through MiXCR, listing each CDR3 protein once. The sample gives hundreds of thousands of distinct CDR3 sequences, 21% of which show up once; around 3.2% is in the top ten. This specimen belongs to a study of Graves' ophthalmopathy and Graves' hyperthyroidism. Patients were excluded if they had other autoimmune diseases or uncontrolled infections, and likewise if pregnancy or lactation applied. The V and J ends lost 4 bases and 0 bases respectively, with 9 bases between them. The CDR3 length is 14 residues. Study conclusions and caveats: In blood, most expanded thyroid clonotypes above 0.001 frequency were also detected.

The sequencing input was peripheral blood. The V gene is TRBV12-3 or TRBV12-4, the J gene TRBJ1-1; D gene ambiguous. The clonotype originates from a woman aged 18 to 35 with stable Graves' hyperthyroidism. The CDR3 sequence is CASSSIGVNTEAFF. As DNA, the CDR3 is TGTGCCAGCAGTTCCATCGGGGTGAACACTGAAGCTTTCTTT.